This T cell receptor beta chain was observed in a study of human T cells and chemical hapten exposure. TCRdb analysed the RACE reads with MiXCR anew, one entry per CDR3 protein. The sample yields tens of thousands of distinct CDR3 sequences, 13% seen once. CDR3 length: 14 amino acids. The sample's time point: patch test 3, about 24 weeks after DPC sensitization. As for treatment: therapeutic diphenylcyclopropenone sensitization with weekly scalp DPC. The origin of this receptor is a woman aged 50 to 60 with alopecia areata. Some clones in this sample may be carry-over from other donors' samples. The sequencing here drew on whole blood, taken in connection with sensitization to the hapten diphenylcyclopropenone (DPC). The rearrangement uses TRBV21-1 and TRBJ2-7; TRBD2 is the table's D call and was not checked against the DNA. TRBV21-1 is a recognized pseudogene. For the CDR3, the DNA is TGTGCCAGCAGCAGACTAGCGGGATGCTACGAGCAGTACTTC. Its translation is CASSRLAGCYEQYF.